The sequence of this TCR beta chain was determined in a study of T-cell reconstitution after alpha-beta-depleted transplantation in children. About this clonotype: As yet, its antigen is unknown.

Unique molecular identifiers were built into the TCRbeta library. One entry per CDR3 protein, called by TCRdb with MiXCR from the PCR reads. The sample holds more than 400,000 distinct CDR3 sequences, 43% seen once. The CDR3 runs 15 residues. V was shortened by 1 base and J by 0 bases, with 10 bases between the two germline ends. Germline loops: CDR1 SGHDT, CDR2 YYEEEE. Study results and caveats: Diversity of TCRbeta at day 60 was high in some patients, arising from surviving recipient T cells and thymic progenitors. Most T-cell counts and diversity one year after the transplant came from T cells that were newly produced. Where alpha-beta T cells came from about two months after transplant was reportedly several hundred expanded graft clones.

The clonotype comes from a girl aged 2 to 10 with aplastic anemia, due to receive a stem cell transplant. The chain carries TRBV5-6 and TRBJ1-1; D gene unclear. Sequenced here: PBMCs, sampled before TCRalphabeta/CD19-depleted stem cell transplant. CDR3 region: CASSLLVGLNTEAFF. DNA for the CDR3: TGTGCCAGCAGCTTGTTAGTCGGGTTGAACACTGAAGCTTTCTTT.